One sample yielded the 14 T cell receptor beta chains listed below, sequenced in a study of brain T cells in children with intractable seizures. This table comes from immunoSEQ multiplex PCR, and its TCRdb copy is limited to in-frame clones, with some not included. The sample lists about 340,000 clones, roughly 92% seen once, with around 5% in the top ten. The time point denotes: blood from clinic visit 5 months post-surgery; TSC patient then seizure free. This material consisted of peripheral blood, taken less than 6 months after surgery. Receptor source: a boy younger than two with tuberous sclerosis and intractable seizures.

DNA of the CDR3: TGTGCCAGCAGGAAACTACAGGGAACCTTATCCACCGGGGAGCTGTTTTTT. Encoded protein: CASRKLQGTLSTGELFF. The chain carries TRBV9 and TRBJ2-2; D might be TRBD1 (6 bases). Germline values: CDR1 SGDLS, CDR2 YYNGEE. This CDR3 is 17 amino acids long. V was shortened by 5 bases and J by 4 bases, with 21 bases between the two germline ends.

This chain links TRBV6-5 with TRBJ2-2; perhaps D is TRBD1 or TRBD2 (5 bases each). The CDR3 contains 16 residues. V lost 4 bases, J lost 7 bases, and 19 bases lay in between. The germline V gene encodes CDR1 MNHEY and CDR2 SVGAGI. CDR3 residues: CASSSRRMGRNGELFF. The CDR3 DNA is TGTGCCAGCAGTTCCCGGAGGATGGGGCGGAACGGGGAGCTGTTTTTT.

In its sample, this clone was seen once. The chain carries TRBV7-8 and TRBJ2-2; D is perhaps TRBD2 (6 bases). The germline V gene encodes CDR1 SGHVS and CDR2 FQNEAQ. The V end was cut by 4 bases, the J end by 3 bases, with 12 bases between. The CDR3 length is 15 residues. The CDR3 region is CASSSSGTYTGELFF. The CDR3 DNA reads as TGTGCCAGCAGCTCATCCGGGACTTACACCGGGGAGCTGTTTTTT.

In DNA form, the CDR3 reads TGTGCCAGTATGCTAGCGGGGATCTACAATGAGCAGTTCTTC. Its protein is CASMLAGIYNEQFF. The chain couples TRBV28 to TRBJ2-1, with TRBD2 matching over 9 bases. This CDR3 region has 14 residues. V was pared by 9 bases and J by 3 bases, with 6 bases of the junction left unmatched. Per the germline V gene, CDR1 is MDHEN and CDR2 is SYDVKM. The complete variable domain, with remaining parts taken from reference TRBV28 and TRBJ2-1, reads DVKVTQSSRYLVKRTGEKVFLECVQDMDHENMFWYRQDPGLGLRLIYFSYDVKMKEKGDIPEGYSVSREKKERFSLILESASTNQTSMYLCASMLAGIYNEQFFGPGTRLTVL.

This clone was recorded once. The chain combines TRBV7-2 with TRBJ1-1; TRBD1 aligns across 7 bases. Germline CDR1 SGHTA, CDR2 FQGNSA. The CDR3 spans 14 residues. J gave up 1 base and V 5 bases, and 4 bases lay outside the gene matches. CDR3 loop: CASSPGQANTEAFF. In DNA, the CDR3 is TGTGCCAGCAGCCCCGGACAGGCGAACACTGAAGCTTTCTTT. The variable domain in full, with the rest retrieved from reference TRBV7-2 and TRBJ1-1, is GAGVSQSPSNKVTEKGKDVELRCDPISGHTALYWYRQSLGQGLEFLIYFQGNSAPDKSGLPSDRFSAERTGGSVSTLTIQRTQQEDSAVYLCASSPGQANTEAFFGQGTRLTVV.

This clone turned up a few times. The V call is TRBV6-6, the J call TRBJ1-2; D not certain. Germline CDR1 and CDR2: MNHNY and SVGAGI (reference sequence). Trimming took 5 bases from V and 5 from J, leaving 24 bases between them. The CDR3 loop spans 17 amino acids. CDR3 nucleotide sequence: TGTGCCAGCAGTCCCGACGTAATGAACCCGGATAGGTATGGCTACACCTTC. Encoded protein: CASSPDVMNPDRYGYTF.

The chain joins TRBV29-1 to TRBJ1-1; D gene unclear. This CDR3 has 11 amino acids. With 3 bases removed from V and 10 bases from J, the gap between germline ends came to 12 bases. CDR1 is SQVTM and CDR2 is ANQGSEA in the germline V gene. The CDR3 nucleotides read TGCAGCGTTGATGCACCCTTGGGAGCTTTCTTT. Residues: CSVDAPLGAFF.

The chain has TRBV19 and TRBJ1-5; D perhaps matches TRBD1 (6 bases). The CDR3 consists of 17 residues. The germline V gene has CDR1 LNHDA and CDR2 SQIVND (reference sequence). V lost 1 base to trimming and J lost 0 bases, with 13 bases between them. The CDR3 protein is CASSIVDSGDSNQPQHF. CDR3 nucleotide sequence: TGTGCCAGTAGTATAGTGGACAGTGGGGATAGCAATCAGCCCCAGCATTTT.

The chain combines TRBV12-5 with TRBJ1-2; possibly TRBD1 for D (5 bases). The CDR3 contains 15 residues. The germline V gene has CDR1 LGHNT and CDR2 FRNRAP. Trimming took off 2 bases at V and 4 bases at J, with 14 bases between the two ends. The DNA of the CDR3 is TGTGCTAGTGGTTTGCTGGGTGGGGCTCTCTATGGCTACACCTTC. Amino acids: CASGLLGGALYGYTF. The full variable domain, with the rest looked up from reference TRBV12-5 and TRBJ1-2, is DARVTQTPRHKVTEMGQEVTMRCQPILGHNTVFWYRQTMMQGLELLAYFRNRAPLDDSGMPKDRFSAEMPDATLATLKIQPSEPRDSAVYFCASGLLGGALYGYTFGSGTRLTVV.

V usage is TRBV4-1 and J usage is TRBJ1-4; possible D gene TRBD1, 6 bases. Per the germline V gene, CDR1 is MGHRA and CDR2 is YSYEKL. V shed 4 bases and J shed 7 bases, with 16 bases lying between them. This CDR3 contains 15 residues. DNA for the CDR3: TGCGCCAGCAGCCCTGGGGGGGGGCGTCGTGAAAAACTGTTTTTT. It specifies CASSPGGGRREKLFF.

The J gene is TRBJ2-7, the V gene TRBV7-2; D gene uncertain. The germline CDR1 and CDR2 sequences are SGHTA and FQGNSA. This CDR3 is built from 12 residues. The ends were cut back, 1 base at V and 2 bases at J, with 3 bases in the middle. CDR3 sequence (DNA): TGTGCCAGCAGCTTAGAGGCCTACGAGCAGTACTTC. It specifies CASSLEAYEQYF.

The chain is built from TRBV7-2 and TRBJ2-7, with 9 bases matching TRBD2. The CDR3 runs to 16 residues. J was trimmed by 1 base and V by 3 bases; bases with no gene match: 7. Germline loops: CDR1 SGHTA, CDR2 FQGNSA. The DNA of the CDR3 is TGTGCCAGCAGCTTTGTTATCAGCGGGGGGTCCTACGAGCAGTACTTC. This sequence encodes CASSFVISGGSYEQYF. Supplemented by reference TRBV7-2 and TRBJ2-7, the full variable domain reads GAGVSQSPSNKVTEKGKDVELRCDPISGHTALYWYRQSLGQGLEFLIYFQGNSAPDKSGLPSDRFSAERTGGSVSTLTIQRTQQEDSAVYLCASSFVISGGSYEQYFGPGTRLTVT.

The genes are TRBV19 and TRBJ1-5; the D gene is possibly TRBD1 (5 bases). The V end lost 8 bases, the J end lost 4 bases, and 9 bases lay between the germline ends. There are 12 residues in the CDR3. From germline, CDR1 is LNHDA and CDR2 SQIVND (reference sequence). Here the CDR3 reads CASRQRNQPQHF. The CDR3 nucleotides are TGTGCCAGTCGACAGAGAAATCAGCCCCAGCATTTT.

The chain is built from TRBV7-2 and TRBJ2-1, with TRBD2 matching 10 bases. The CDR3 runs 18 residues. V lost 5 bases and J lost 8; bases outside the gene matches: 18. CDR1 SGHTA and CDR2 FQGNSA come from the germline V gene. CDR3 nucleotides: TGTGCCAGCAGCGCCCCGAGCGGGAGCGGGGGGGTGGGCTATGAGCAGTTCTTC. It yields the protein CASSAPSGSGGVGYEQFF.